This TCR beta chain is drawn from a study of monozygotic twins with inflammatory bowel disease. Whole-study results and caveats: By inverse Simpson index, TCRbeta diversity was lower in IBD patients than in healthy co-twins. Especially with disease activity, IBD patients shared fewer clonotypes with others than healthy twins did.

Phlebotomy per donor yielded a single 2.5 ml blood sample. It was from whole blood, with no T cell sorting, that total RNA was isolated. On this clonotype: As yet, its antigen is unknown.

Per germline, CDR1 DFQATT and CDR2 SNEGSKA (reference sequence). The CDR3 contains 14 residues. Using the 5' RACE reads, TCRdb records one entry per CDR3 protein without DNA. This listing includes under 150,000 distinct CDR3 sequences. This receptor was taken from a human donor with ulcerative colitis or Crohn's disease, or a healthy co-twin of an affected twin (not recorded which). Sequencing was done on a sample of blood. The rearrangement links TRBV20-1 to TRBJ2-4; TCRdb designates TRBD1, a call that cannot be tested without DNA. The CDR3 protein is CSARDGTAKNIQYF.